Listed here is a single T cell receptor (beta chain). Its antigen is unknown. This sample's time point: week 47, end of study. One vaccine dose held 300 ug of mutant IDH1 20-mer peptide and came with topical imiquimod. Using immunoSEQ multiplex PCR, the repertoire was profiled, and TCRdb retains in-frame clones only, with some absent. Among 90,000 to 100,000 clones listed, roughly nine tenths were seen once. The record originates from a study of a mutant IDH1 vaccine in newly diagnosed glioma. Study background: Previous care, which was radiotherapy, temozolomide, or both, most often involved both. Study-wide results and limits: Pseudoprogression appeared unlinked to shifts in leading peripheral T cell clonotypes.

The length of the CDR3 is 15 residues. J was trimmed by 6 bases and V by 0 bases; bases with no gene match: 6. The germline CDR1 and CDR2 sequences are SGDLS and YYNGEE. This receptor was obtained from a woman between 50 and 59 years old with glioma. This material consisted of PBMCs, taken from a glioma patient whose treatment included an IDH1 peptide vaccine. The chain recombines TRBV9 with TRBJ1-2, with TRBD1 matching 9 bases. CDR3 coding DNA: TGTGCCAGCAGCGTAGGAGGGACAGGGCGGAATGGCTACACCTTC. It yields the protein CASSVGGTGRNGYTF.